This TCR beta chain was captured in a study of human T cells and chemical hapten exposure. Germline assignment: CDR1 SGHTA and CDR2 FQGNSA. The CDR3 totals 13 residues. Trimming stripped 7 bases from V and 1 base from J, with 10 bases between. Points from the study as a whole: Higher patch test scores went with higher counts of PT1 expanded TCRs.

With regard to this clonotype: What it recognizes is unknown.

Time point: pre-sensitization, week 0. Regarding treatment: therapeutic diphenylcyclopropenone sensitization with weekly scalp DPC. TCRdb ran MiXCR on the RACE reads and lists one entry per CDR3 protein. The sample yields about 120,000 distinct CDR3 sequences, approximately 15% seen once. The sample in question was whole blood, obtained in connection with sensitization to the hapten diphenylcyclopropenone (DPC). The rearrangement joins TRBV7-2 to TRBJ2-5; D is undetermined. This TCR derives from a woman aged 18-29 years with alopecia areata. Some clones in this sample may be carry-over from other donors' samples. DNA of the CDR3: TGTGCCAGCAAGACCCGGGCCCAAGAGACCCAGTACTTC. Its protein product is CASKTRAQETQYF.